A single sample gave rise to the 31 T cell receptor beta chains below, sequenced in a study of T cell changes during pregnancy in multiple sclerosis. TCRdb's table, derived via immunoSEQ multiplex PCR, lists solely in-frame clones and lacks some. The repertoire holds tens of thousands of clones, with roughly 92% as singletons. The starting material was peripheral blood, obtained in the third trimester of pregnancy. The receptors derive from a female donor in good health, enrolled as a control in a pregnancy study.

The chain has TRBV19 and TRBJ2-3; TRBD2 agrees at 9 bases. The length of the CDR3 is 13 residues. Trimming at V came to 7 bases and at J to 5 bases, leaving 4 bases not matched to a gene. Germline V gene data show CDR1 as LNHDA and CDR2 as SQIVND (reference sequence). DNA of the CDR3: TGTGCCAGTACGGCGGGAGGGCGAGATACGCAGTATTTT. Amino acids: CASTAGGRDTQYF.

The chain employs TRBV27 and TRBJ2-7; no firm D call. The CDR3 runs to 13 residues. The V and J ends lost 6 bases and 1 base respectively, with 10 bases between them. The germline CDR1 and CDR2 sequences are MNHEY and SMNVEV (reference sequence). This CDR3 reads CASSSGTSYEQYF. CDR3 in DNA: TGTGCCAGCAGCTCAGGTACTTCCTACGAGCAGTACTTC.

This clone was recorded only once. The rearrangement links TRBV5-6 to TRBJ2-7; weak D call: TRBD2 (6 bases). CDR1 is SGHDT and CDR2 is YYEEEE in the germline V gene. The CDR3 loop spans 15 amino acids. Trimming left V 3 bases short and J 2 bases short, with 15 bases between. The CDR3 DNA is TGTGCCAGCAGCTCGCCGGGACTCAAGACCTACGAGCAGTACTTC. Residues: CASSSPGLKTYEQYF.

V usage is TRBV10-2 and J usage is TRBJ1-1; D gene uncertain. The CDR3 consists of 14 residues. Trimming cost V 8 bases and J 1 base, with 14 bases left between them. Germline V gene lookup returns CDR1 WSHSY and CDR2 SAAADI. The CDR3 protein is CASGEVAANTEAFF. The CDR3 DNA follows: TGCGCCAGCGGGGAGGTGGCAGCGAACACTGAAGCTTTCTTT.

This chain connects TRBV15 to TRBJ2-5, with unresolved D. The CDR3 length is 14 residues. Trimming took 0 bases from V and 1 from J, leaving 6 bases between them. CDR1 LNHNV and CDR2 YYDKDF come from the germline V gene (reference sequence). This chain's CDR3 is CATSRDRSQETQYF. CDR3 DNA sequence: TGTGCCACCAGCAGAGACAGATCCCAAGAGACCCAGTACTTC.

The gene calls are TRBV6-1 and TRBJ1-2; a weak D match, TRBD1 (6 bases). The CDR3 sequence is 16 residues long. Germline V gene lookup returns CDR1 MNHNS and CDR2 SASEGT. V was cut by 3 bases and J by 0 bases, with 14 bases left in between. The CDR3 loop reads CASSDEPAGANYGYTF. DNA of the CDR3: TGTGCCAGCAGTGACGAACCGGCAGGGGCTAACTATGGCTACACCTTC.

The chain recombines TRBV5-1 with TRBJ2-3, with TRBD1 matching 10 bases. Losses at the gene ends were 0 bases for V and 6 bases for J; bases not matched to a gene: 10. CDR3 size: 17 residues. From germline, CDR1 is SGHRS and CDR2 YFSETQ. The CDR3 is CASSLELRTGGMDTQYF. The CDR3 coding sequence is TGCGCCAGCAGCTTGGAGTTGCGGACAGGGGGTATGGATACGCAGTATTTT.

This chain connects TRBV27 to TRBJ2-7; TRBD2 matches 11 bases. The CDR3 loop spans 17 amino acids. Germline-derived CDR1 and CDR2 are MNHEY and SMNVEV (reference sequence). V lost 5 bases to trimming and J lost 3 bases; unmatched junction nucleotides: 12. CDR3 sequence reads: CASSPSPPTSGIYEQYF. The CDR3, as DNA: TGTGCCAGCAGTCCGAGCCCTCCGACTAGCGGGATCTACGAGCAGTACTTC.

The chain is built from TRBV28 and TRBJ2-7; TRBD2 agrees at 8 bases. Per germline, CDR1 MDHEN and CDR2 SYDVKM. The CDR3 contains 13 residues. Trimming at V came to 6 bases and at J to 3 bases, leaving 4 bases not matched to a gene. CDR3 DNA: TGTGCCAGCAGCCTCGGGAGGGTCTACGAGCAGTACTTC. Its protein product is CASSLGRVYEQYF.

This chain joins TRBV21-1 and TRBJ2-2; the table calls TRBD1, which could not be checked here. TRBV21-1 is a recognized pseudogene. This CDR3 region has 18 residues. The CDR3 DNA sequence: TGTGCCAGCAGCAACCAGAACTACAGGGGCGAGAACACCGGGGAGCTGTTTTTT. Translation: CASSNQNYRGENTGELFF.

CDR3 nucleotides: TGTGCCAGCAGTTACGACACAGGGAGTAACTATGGCTACACCTTC. Translating gives CASSYDTGSNYGYTF. This chain uses TRBV6-5 with TRBJ1-2; the D gene is possibly TRBD1 (6 bases). Trimming pared 2 bases from V and 1 base from J, leaving 11 bases between. This CDR3 comprises 15 residues. Germline CDR1 reads MNHEY; CDR2 reads SVGAGI.

This chain uses TRBV5-1 with TRBJ1-1; possibly TRBD1 for D (5 bases). V lost 4 bases and J 4 bases, leaving 17 bases between the germline ends. The CDR3 covers 15 residues. Per the germline V gene, CDR1 is SGHRS and CDR2 is YFSETQ. The CDR3 spells CASSAGGAGGTEAFF. The CDR3 coding sequence is TGCGCCAGCAGCGCGGGAGGCGCCGGGGGCACTGAAGCTTTCTTT.

V usage is TRBV15 and J usage is TRBJ2-1, with TRBD2 matching over 7 bases. There are 14 residues in the CDR3. The V gene end was trimmed by 5 bases and the J gene end by 4 bases; junction bases not matched to a gene: 5. Germline assignment: CDR1 LNHNV and CDR2 YYDKDF (reference sequence). As DNA, the CDR3 is TGTGCCACCAGCCTAGCGGATACTTACAATGAGCAGTTCTTC. Translation gives CATSLADTYNEQFF.

The chain couples TRBV19 to TRBJ1-1; D call uncertain. The germline V and J ends were trimmed by 5 bases and 6 bases, with 13 bases remaining between them. CDR3 length equals 13 residues. Per the germline V gene, CDR1 is LNHDA and CDR2 is SQIVND (reference sequence). The CDR3 reads CASSPQRAAEAFF. The CDR3 coding sequence is TGTGCCAGTAGTCCCCAGCGGGCGGCTGAAGCTTTCTTT.

This chain joins TRBV5-1 and TRBJ2-7, with TRBD1 matching 8 bases. J gave up 5 bases and V 4 bases, and 11 bases lay outside the gene matches. The germline V gene encodes CDR1 SGHRS and CDR2 YFSETQ. CDR3 length equals 15 residues. Here the CDR3 DNA reads TGCGCCAGCAGCCCCCTCGGACAGGGAGTAGACGAGCAGTACTTC. Encoded protein: CASSPLGQGVDEQYF.

This clone was seen more than once but under ten times. The chain has TRBV4-3 and TRBJ2-2, with D possibly TRBD1 on 5 matching bases. Looked up from germline, CDR1 is LGHNA and CDR2 is YSLEER. Trimming removed 5 bases at V and 2 bases at J, with 15 bases between. This CDR3 spans 16 amino acids. The CDR3 bases are TGCGCCAGCAGCAGCGTAGGGGATACTAACACCGGGGAGCTGTTTTTT. Translated: CASSSVGDTNTGELFF.

V usage is TRBV28 and J usage is TRBJ1-2; a possible D gene is TRBD1 (5 bases). The CDR3 loop spans 14 amino acids. Trimming took 3 bases from V and 5 from J, leaving 13 bases between them. CDR1 is MDHEN and CDR2 is SYDVKM in the germline V gene. For the CDR3, the DNA is TGTGCCAGCAGTTTCCCGGACGGGGGATATGGCTACACCTTC. This encodes CASSFPDGGYGYTF.

The chain employs TRBV21-1 and TRBJ2-7; the D segment call TRBD1 is taken from the table without a DNA check. TRBV21-1 constitutes a pseudogene. This CDR3 comprises 16 residues. The CDR3 region has the DNA TGTGCCAGCAGCACAGCGTCCGGGACAGAGTACTACGAGCAGTACTTC. Its protein is CASSTASGTEYYEQYF.

The V gene is TRBV30, the J gene TRBJ1-5, with D possibly TRBD1 on 6 matching bases. The CDR3 sequence is 15 residues long. Germline lookup yields CDR1 GTSNPN and CDR2 SVGIG (reference sequence). V lost 1 base, J lost 7 bases, and 17 bases lay in between. The CDR3: CAWSASNQGSQPQHF. CDR3 coding DNA: TGTGCCTGGAGTGCGTCGAACCAGGGGAGCCAGCCCCAGCATTTT.

This clone came up once. The rearrangement links TRBV11-2 to TRBJ2-7; 7 nucleotides line up with TRBD2. Germline CDR1 and CDR2: SGHAT and FQNNGV. The CDR3 extends over 12 amino acids. With 7 bases clipped from V and 4 bases from J, the junction kept 4 bases outside the gene matches. The CDR3 nucleotides are TGTGCCAGCATGGGAGGGCGGTACGAGCAGTACTTC. This gives the protein CASMGGRYEQYF.

This chain connects TRBV30 to TRBJ2-7; 9 bases align to TRBD2. Germline trimming cut 0 bases from V and 3 bases from J; bases unmatched to any gene: 9. Germline lookup yields CDR1 GTSNPN and CDR2 SVGIG (reference sequence). This CDR3 spans 16 amino acids. The CDR3 DNA follows: TGTGCCTGGAGTGTGCGGGAGGGTCTCGGGAGCTACGAGCAGTACTTC. Its protein product is CAWSVREGLGSYEQYF.

Only a few counts were recorded for this clone. This chain connects TRBV19 to TRBJ1-1; D gene ambiguous. V shed 1 base and J shed 3 bases, with 6 bases lying between them. This CDR3 is built from 13 residues. CDR1 LNHDA and CDR2 SQIVND come from the germline V gene (reference sequence). CDR3 protein: CASSIGQDTEAFF. CDR3 DNA sequence: TGTGCCAGTAGTATAGGTCAGGACACTGAAGCTTTCTTT.

The chain recombines TRBV7-8 with TRBJ2-5; possibly TRBD1 for D (5 bases). This CDR3 is built from 14 residues. Per the germline V gene, CDR1 is SGHVS and CDR2 is FQNEAQ. The V end was cut by 4 bases, the J end by 1 base, with 10 bases between. The CDR3 here is CASSSTERQETQYF. CDR3 DNA: TGTGCCAGCAGCTCGACAGAGCGCCAAGAGACCCAGTACTTC. The full variable domain, with the rest looked up from reference TRBV7-8 and TRBJ2-5, is GAGVSQSPRYKVAKRGQDVALRCDPISGHVSLFWYQQALGQGPEFLTYFQNEAQLDKSGLPSDRFFAERPEGSVSTLKIQRTQQEDSAVYLCASSSTERQETQYFGPGTRLLVL.

The V gene is TRBV5-1, the J gene TRBJ2-7, with D perhaps matching TRBD1 (8 bases). The CDR3 runs 15 residues. Per germline, CDR1 SGHRS and CDR2 YFSETQ. Trimming pared 5 bases from V and 5 bases from J, leaving 20 bases between. The DNA of the CDR3 is TGCGCCAGCAGGCCCGACAGGGGAGGGTGGGACGAGCAGTACTTC. It yields the protein CASRPDRGGWDEQYF.

The genes are TRBV28 and TRBJ2-3; TRBD2 matches at 8 bases. After removal of 1 base from V and 2 bases from J, the junction contained 8 bases not matched to a gene. Germline-derived CDR1 and CDR2 are MDHEN and SYDVKM. The CDR3 length is 17 residues. The CDR3 DNA is TGTGCCAGCAGTTTATTCTCGCGGGGGGAATACACAGATACGCAGTATTTT. Amino acid sequence: CASSLFSRGEYTDTQYF.

The rearrangement joins TRBV4-1 to TRBJ2-7; TRBD2 aligns across 8 bases. V shed 2 bases and J 7 bases; nucleotides not matched to a gene: 13. This CDR3 comprises 16 residues. CDR1 MGHRA and CDR2 YSYEKL come from the germline V gene. CDR3 residues: CASSQRARGGRYEQYF. The DNA for the CDR3 is TGCGCCAGCAGCCAAAGGGCACGGGGGGGCCGTTATGAGCAGTACTTC.

The gene calls are TRBV7-9 and TRBJ2-3; TRBD2 aligns across 8 bases. Germline V gives CDR1 SEHNR, CDR2 FQNEAQ (reference sequence). The CDR3 covers 14 residues. V lost 5 bases to trimming and J lost 8 bases; unmatched junction nucleotides: 9. CDR3 DNA: TGTGCCAGCAGCCCGCAAGCGGGAGTACCTACGCAGTATTTT. Translating gives CASSPQAGVPTQYF.

The chain joins TRBV19 to TRBJ2-1; D call uncertain. Germline V gene sequence: CDR1 LNHDA, CDR2 SQIVND (reference sequence). CDR3 length equals 14 residues. The V end was cut by 4 bases, the J end by 0 bases, with 7 bases between. The CDR3, as DNA: TGTGCCAGTAGTACCGTAATCTCCTACAATGAGCAGTTCTTC. Translation: CASSTVISYNEQFF.

The chain uses TRBV29-1 and TRBJ2-3, with D perhaps matching TRBD1 (5 bases). There are 13 residues in the CDR3. Trimming cost V 6 bases and J 3 bases, with 13 bases left between them. Per germline, CDR1 SQVTM and CDR2 ANQGSEA. This chain's CDR3 is CSVAQGRTDTQYF. The CDR3, as DNA: TGCAGCGTCGCCCAGGGAAGAACAGATACGCAGTATTTT.

The CDR3 reads CSYGTGGNQPQHF. In DNA, the CDR3 is TGCAGCTACGGGACAGGGGGCAATCAGCCCCAGCATTTT. The gene calls are TRBV29-1 and TRBJ1-5; TRBD1 agrees at 10 bases. The CDR3 contains 13 residues. Germline values: CDR1 SQVTM, CDR2 ANQGSEA. V lost 8 bases and J lost 2; bases outside the gene matches: 3.

This clone appeared once. This rearrangement joins TRBV11-3 to TRBJ2-7; 8 bases are a match to TRBD1. Germline V gene lookup returns CDR1 SGHNT and CDR2 YENEEA. The junction had 8 bases not matched to a gene; V was cut back by 4 bases and J by 3 bases. This CDR3 region has 15 residues. The CDR3 DNA follows: TGTGCCAGCAGCTCCCGGACAGGGAATATCTACGAGCAGTACTTC. Protein sequence: CASSSRTGNIYEQYF.